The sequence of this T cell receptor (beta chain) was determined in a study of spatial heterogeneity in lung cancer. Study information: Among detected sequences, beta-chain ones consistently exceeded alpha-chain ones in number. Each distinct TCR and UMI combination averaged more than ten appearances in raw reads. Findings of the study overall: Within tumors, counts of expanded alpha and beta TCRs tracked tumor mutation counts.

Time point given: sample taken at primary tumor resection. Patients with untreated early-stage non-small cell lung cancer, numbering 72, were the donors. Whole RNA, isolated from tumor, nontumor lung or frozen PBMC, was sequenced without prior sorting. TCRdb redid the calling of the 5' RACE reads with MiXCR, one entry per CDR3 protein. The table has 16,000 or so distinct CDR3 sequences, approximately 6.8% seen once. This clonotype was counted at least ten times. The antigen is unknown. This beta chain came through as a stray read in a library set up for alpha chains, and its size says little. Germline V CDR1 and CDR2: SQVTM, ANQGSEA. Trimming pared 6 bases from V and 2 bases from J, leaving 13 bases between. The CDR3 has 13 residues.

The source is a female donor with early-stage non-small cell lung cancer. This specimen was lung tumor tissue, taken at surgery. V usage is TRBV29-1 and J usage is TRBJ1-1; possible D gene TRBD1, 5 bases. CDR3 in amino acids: CSVKTGFNTEAFF. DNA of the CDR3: TGCAGCGTAAAAACAGGTTTTAACACTGAAGCTTTCTTT.